This TCR beta chain was recovered during a study of T cells in localized non-small cell lung cancer. Study-level findings and limits: Researchers found a median roughly 50 of the top 100 tumor clones in adjacent lung. Higher T cell density in the blood was associated with longer overall survival, whereas higher adjacent-lung clonality associated with shorter survival.

As concerns this clone: Its antigen is unknown.

V lost 7 bases to trimming and J lost 4 bases, with 11 bases between them. The CDR3 is 13 amino acids. Germline V gene sequence: CDR1 MNHEY, CDR2 SMNVEV (reference sequence). Assay used: immunoSEQ multiplex PCR; TCRdb lists only in-frame clones, some missing. The sample lists 130,000 or so clones; roughly 90% were seen once. Sample: peripheral blood, taken before any cancer treatment. The J gene is TRBJ1-5, the V gene TRBV27; unclear D gene. This receptor was identified in a female donor of 60 years or more with stage I lung adenocarcinoma. The CDR3 loop reads CASKMSINQPQHF. CDR3 coding DNA: TGTGCCAGCAAGATGTCCATAAATCAGCCCCAGCATTTT.